This record covers a single T cell receptor beta chain. What it binds is unknown. This sample was included in a study of siplizumab effects on memory and regulatory T cells. The length of the CDR3 is 15 residues. The germline CDR1 and CDR2 sequences are SGHTS and YDEGEE. V lost 5 bases and J 0 bases, leaving 12 bases between the germline ends. Overall study findings and caveats: Naive T cells were seemingly more diverse than memory cells, and major contributions to the alloresponse seemed to be made by them.

Per individual sample, 95,000 to 100,000 TCR templates were assayed. Data came from immunoSEQ multiplex PCR; TCRdb stores just in-frame clones and leaves some out. The profile shows fewer than 85,000 clones, around 90% of them singletons. The sequencing input was Tregs sorted from blood. The chain uses TRBV5-8 and TRBJ1-3, with D hard to call. This receptor was identified in a human donor in good health. The CDR3 loop reads CASSIGWRSGNTIYF. CDR3 in DNA: TGTGCCAGCAGTATTGGGTGGCGCTCTGGAAACACCATATATTTT.